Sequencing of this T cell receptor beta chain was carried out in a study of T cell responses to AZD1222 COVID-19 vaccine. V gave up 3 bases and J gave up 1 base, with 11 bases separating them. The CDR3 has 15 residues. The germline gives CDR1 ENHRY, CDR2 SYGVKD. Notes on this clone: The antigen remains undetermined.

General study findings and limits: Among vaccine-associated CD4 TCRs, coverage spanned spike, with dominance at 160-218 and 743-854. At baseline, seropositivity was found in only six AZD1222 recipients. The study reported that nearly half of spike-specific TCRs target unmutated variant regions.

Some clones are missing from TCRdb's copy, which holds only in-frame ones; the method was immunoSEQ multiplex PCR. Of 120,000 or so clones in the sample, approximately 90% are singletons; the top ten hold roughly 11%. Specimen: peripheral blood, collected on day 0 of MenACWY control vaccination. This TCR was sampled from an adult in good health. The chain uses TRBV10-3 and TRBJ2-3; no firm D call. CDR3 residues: CAISDIDGGTDTQYF. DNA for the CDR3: TGTGCCATCAGTGATATCGACGGTGGCACAGATACGCAGTATTTT.